This T cell receptor beta chain was documented in a study of T-cell reconstitution after alpha-beta-depleted transplantation in children. This clonotype was seen a handful of times. The TCRbeta library incorporated unique molecular identifiers. MiXCR was run by TCRdb on the PCR reads, yielding one entry per CDR3 protein. The table shows about 980,000 distinct CDR3 sequences, with about 29% occurring only once. Per the germline V gene, CDR1 is LGHNA and CDR2 is YSLEER. V lost 0 bases and J lost 6, with 14 bases in between. This CDR3 comprises 15 residues. This clonotype was obtained from a boy younger than two who had a stem cell transplant for SCID, so the T cells may come from the graft donor. V usage is TRBV4-3 and J usage is TRBJ1-1; D is perhaps TRBD1 (6 bases). This material consisted of PBMCs, mostly from graft donor cells, taken 360 days after TCRalphabeta/CD19-depleted stem cell transplant. The CDR3 reads CASSQEPGQRSEAFF. DNA of the CDR3: TGCGCCAGCAGCCAAGAACCCGGACAGAGATCTGAAGCTTTCTTT.